What follows are 28 T cell receptor beta chains derived from one specimen sequenced in a study of shared clonotypes between healthy human individuals. Measured with immunoSEQ multiplex PCR; TCRdb has only the in-frame clones, and not every one. The sample includes about 1.5 million clones, about 96% of them seen just once. Sequencing was performed on naive CD4+ T cells sorted from blood. The subset here: CD45RA+ positively selected. The origin of the receptors is a man aged 25 to 40 in good health.

This clone was detected only once. The rearrangement links TRBV2 to TRBJ1-1; tentatively, D is TRBD1 (5 bases). The ends were cut back, 4 bases at V and 4 bases at J, with 13 bases in the middle. The CDR3 loop spans 14 amino acids. Germline V gene sequence: CDR1 SNHLY, CDR2 FYNNEI. As DNA, the CDR3 is TGTGCCAGCAGTGCCGGGCAGGGTGGCACTGAAGCTTTCTTT. This encodes CASSAGQGGTEAFF.

The genes are TRBV10-3 and TRBJ2-1, with 8 bases that match TRBD2. CDR1 ENHRY and CDR2 SYGVKD come from the germline V gene. This CDR3 region has 16 residues. The J segment lost 1 base and the V segment lost 7 bases, leaving 9 bases of the junction unmatched. CDR3 in DNA: TGTGCCATCAAACAGGCGGGAGGAACATCCTACAATGAGCAGTTCTTC. Its translation is CAIKQAGGTSYNEQFF.

V and J are TRBV28 and TRBJ2-2; tentative D call: TRBD1 (6 bases). Germline CDR1 reads MDHEN; CDR2 reads SYDVKM. The CDR3 loop spans 13 amino acids. Trimming removed 10 bases from V and 4 bases from J, with 13 bases in between. In DNA, the CDR3 is TGTGCCACCTTGCCAGGGGCCACCGGGGAGCTGTTTTTT. Protein product: CATLPGATGELFF.

V and J are TRBV6-1 and TRBJ2-7, with D possibly matching TRBD2 (6 bases). The CDR3 loop spans 14 amino acids. Germline V gene data show CDR1 as MNHNS and CDR2 as SASEGT. Trimming cost V 3 bases and J 1 base, with 10 bases left between them. This CDR3 is CASSDPGGSYEQYF. The CDR3 nucleotides are TGTGCCAGCAGTGACCCCGGGGGATCCTACGAGCAGTACTTC.

The chain carries TRBV28 and TRBJ1-3; D gene uncertain. CDR1 is MDHEN and CDR2 is SYDVKM in the germline V gene. The CDR3 is 17 residues long. Trimming removed 4 bases from V and 4 bases from J, with 20 bases in between. CDR3: CASSSPQSGLGGNTIYF. The DNA of the CDR3 is TGTGCCAGCAGTTCCCCTCAGAGCGGGCTAGGGGGAAACACCATATATTTT.

The gene calls are TRBV27 and TRBJ2-7, with 8 bases matching TRBD2. J lost 0 bases, V lost 2 bases, and 3 bases had no gene match. CDR1 is MNHEY, CDR2 SMNVEV, per germline (reference sequence). The length of the CDR3 is 15 residues. The CDR3 protein is CASSLRAGVSYEQYF. In DNA, the CDR3 is TGTGCCAGCAGTTTAAGAGCGGGAGTCTCCTACGAGCAGTACTTC.

This rearrangement joins TRBV5-4 to TRBJ2-1; TRBD2 might be the D (5 bases). This CDR3 contains 13 residues. The germline CDR1 and CDR2 sequences are SGHNT and YYREEE (reference sequence). Trimming shortened V by 1 base and J by 7 bases, and 9 bases separated the two germline ends. Written as DNA, the CDR3 is TGTGCCAGCAGCTTGACTAGAGAGAATGAGCAGTTCTTC. Its translation: CASSLTRENEQFF.

The chain carries TRBV9 and TRBJ2-7, with 11 bases aligning to TRBD2. There are 16 residues in the CDR3. CDR1 and CDR2 from the germline V gene are SGDLS and YYNGEE. Germline trimming cut 0 bases from V and 3 bases from J; bases unmatched to any gene: 5. The CDR3 DNA is TGTGCCAGCAGCGTAGCTGGGACTAGCGGTCTCTACGAGCAGTACTTC. Its translation is CASSVAGTSGLYEQYF.

This chain links TRBV2 with TRBJ1-1; D unclear. Germline assignment: CDR1 SNHLY and CDR2 FYNNEI. The CDR3 sequence is 14 residues long. Trimming pared 7 bases from V and 3 bases from J, leaving 15 bases between. CDR3 bases: TGTGCCAGCATCTCCCGGGATCTATACACTGAAGCTTTCTTT. This encodes CASISRDLYTEAFF.

The chain recombines TRBV29-1 with TRBJ2-7; D may match TRBD1 or TRBD2 (6 bases each). Germline V gene sequence: CDR1 SQVTM, CDR2 ANQGSEA. The V gene lost 4 bases and the J gene lost 2 bases, with 15 bases spanning the gap. This CDR3 region has 14 residues. CDR3 in amino acids: CSVGGDMYTYEQYF. The DNA of the CDR3 is TGCAGCGTTGGCGGGGACATGTACACCTACGAGCAGTACTTC.

The chain couples TRBV5-1 to TRBJ2-1; 8 bases are a match to TRBD1. Germline CDR1 is SGHRS and CDR2 is YFSETQ. CDR3 length equals 14 residues. J gave up 5 bases and V 4 bases, and 5 bases lay outside the gene matches. The CDR3 loop reads CASSLVGQDNEQFF. DNA for the CDR3: TGCGCCAGCAGCCTGGTGGGACAGGACAATGAGCAGTTCTTC.

This chain links TRBV7-2 with TRBJ2-2, with a tentative D call TRBD2 (5 bases). CDR1 is SGHTA and CDR2 is FQGNSA in the germline V gene. CDR3 length: 17 residues. V lost 1 base and J lost 1, with 13 bases in between. CDR3 amino acids: CASSLEQAGRNTGELFF. The CDR3 region has the DNA TGTGCCAGCAGCTTAGAGCAGGCGGGTCGGAACACCGGGGAGCTGTTTTTT.

The genes are TRBV5-1 and TRBJ1-1, with a tentative D call TRBD1 (5 bases). Looked up from germline, CDR1 is SGHRS and CDR2 is YFSETQ. V was trimmed by 0 bases and J by 5 bases, leaving 8 bases between them. The CDR3 loop spans 13 amino acids. CDR3 nucleotide sequence: TGCGCCAGCAGCTTGGGACAGCGGACTGAAGCTTTCTTT. Its translation: CASSLGQRTEAFF.

V usage is TRBV18 and J usage is TRBJ2-2, with unresolved D. V dropped 6 bases and J dropped 4 bases, with 18 bases sitting between them. Germline loops: CDR1 KGHSH, CDR2 LQKENI. There are 16 residues in the CDR3. The CDR3 DNA is TGTGCCAGCTCCCCGCAGATGGGGTCAATCACCGGGGAGCTGTTTTTT. Its protein product is CASSPQMGSITGELFF.

The chain uses TRBV5-4 and TRBJ2-7; 7 bases agree with TRBD1. The V gene's germline CDR1 is SGHNT and CDR2 YYREEE (reference sequence). This CDR3 is built from 15 residues. Trimming cost V 4 bases and J 0 bases; bases outside gene matches: 7. This CDR3 reads CASSIRDRGSYEQYF. CDR3 DNA sequence: TGTGCCAGCAGCATCCGGGACAGAGGCTCCTACGAGCAGTACTTC.

The rearrangement links TRBV25-1 to TRBJ2-1, with 7 positions matching TRBD1. Germline V lookup: CDR1 MGHDK, CDR2 SYGVNS. Trimming removed 7 bases from V and 7 bases from J; junction bases left unmatched: 10. The CDR3 sequence is 14 residues long. This CDR3 reads CASNAGTVSNEQFF. In DNA, the CDR3 is TGTGCCAGCAACGCCGGGACAGTTTCAAATGAGCAGTTCTTC.

The J gene is TRBJ1-2, the V gene TRBV9, with D possibly matching TRBD1 (5 bases). Trimming removed 2 bases from V and 8 bases from J, with 16 bases in between. The germline V gene encodes CDR1 SGDLS and CDR2 YYNGEE. The CDR3 length is 14 residues. The CDR3 reads CASSVVTEEIGYTF. The CDR3 DNA is TGTGCCAGCAGCGTCGTGACAGAGGAAATAGGCTACACCTTC. The full variable domain, its missing parts supplied by reference TRBV9 and TRBJ1-2, is DSGVTQTPKHLITATGQRVTLRCSPRSGDLSVYWYQQSLDQGLQFLIQYYNGEERAKGNILERFSAQQFPDLHSELNLSSLELGDSALYFCASSVVTEEIGYTFGSGTRLTVV.

Regarding this clone: The identical CDR3 is also encoded by other nucleotide sequences in the sample. This chain uses TRBV20-1 with TRBJ1-1; D unresolved. Per the germline V gene, CDR1 is DFQATT and CDR2 is SNEGSKA (reference sequence). There are 11 residues in the CDR3. Trimming left V 1 base short and J 5 bases short, with 5 bases between. The CDR3 here is CSARGGTEAFF. In DNA, the CDR3 is TGCAGTGCTAGAGGAGGGACTGAAGCTTTCTTT.

This chain joins TRBV4-1 and TRBJ2-5; D remains ambiguous. V was shortened by 1 base and J by 5 bases, with 8 bases between the two germline ends. CDR1 is MGHRA and CDR2 is YSYEKL in the germline V gene. The CDR3 consists of 13 residues. For the CDR3, the DNA is TGCGCCAGCAGCCAAGCCCTTTTGGAGACCCAGTACTTC. It codes for CASSQALLETQYF.

The J gene is TRBJ2-7, the V gene TRBV6-4, with 9 bases lining up with TRBD2. The junction had 12 bases not matched to a gene; V was cut back by 3 bases and J by 3 bases. In germline, CDR1 is MRHNA, CDR2 SNTAGT. This CDR3 has 17 residues. This CDR3 is CASSDVVAGDLDYEQYF. CDR3 bases: TGTGCCAGCAGTGATGTGGTAGCGGGAGATTTAGACTACGAGCAGTACTTC.

Remarks on this clone: One junction end disagrees with the germline gene, perhaps due to a read error. The V gene is TRBV7-7, the J gene TRBJ2-2; 7 bases match TRBD2. The CDR3 has 16 amino acids. Germline CDR1 reads SSHAT; CDR2 reads FNYEAQ (reference sequence). The CDR3 loop is CASSLDRGRDTGELFF. The CDR3 DNA reads as TGTGCTAGCAGCTTAGATCGCGGGAGAGACACCGGGGAGCTGTTTTTT.

This chain joins TRBV11-2 and TRBJ2-5, with TRBD1 matching 7 bases. CDR1 is SGHAT and CDR2 is FQNNGV in the germline V gene. CDR3 length equals 14 residues. The V gene end was trimmed by 1 base and the J gene end by 8 bases; junction bases not matched to a gene: 7. The CDR3 DNA is TGTGCCAGCAGCTTAGGGGGACAGTATCGCACCCAGTACTTC. Translated: CASSLGGQYRTQYF.

The V and J genes are TRBV7-8 and TRBJ2-1; 7 bases align to TRBD2. CDR3 length: 14 amino acids. The junction had 9 bases not matched to a gene; V was cut back by 1 base and J by 12 bases. Germline values: CDR1 SGHVS, CDR2 FQNEAQ. This CDR3 reads CASSLVGRTAGQFF. CDR3 in DNA: TGTGCCAGCAGCTTAGTCGGGAGGACCGCGGGGCAGTTCTTC. Full variable domain (rest looked up from reference TRBV7-8 and TRBJ2-1): GAGVSQSPRYKVAKRGQDVALRCDPISGHVSLFWYQQALGQGPEFLTYFQNEAQLDKSGLPSDRFFAERPEGSVSTLKIQRTQQEDSAVYLCASSLVGRTAGQFFGPGTRLTVL.

The J gene is TRBJ2-1, the V gene TRBV27, with 7 nucleotides matching TRBD2. The CDR3 sequence is 15 residues long. V was clipped by 5 bases and J by 4 bases; unmatched bases: 8. Germline lookup yields CDR1 MNHEY and CDR2 SMNVEV (reference sequence). The CDR3 is CASSIGRPTYNEQFF. CDR3 sequence (DNA): TGTGCCAGCAGTATCGGGAGGCCTACTTACAATGAGCAGTTCTTC.

The genes are TRBV10-2 and TRBJ1-5, with D unresolved. The germline gives CDR1 WSHSY, CDR2 SAAADI. The V gene lost 0 bases and the J gene lost 6 bases, with 6 bases spanning the gap. This CDR3 is built from 13 residues. The CDR3 here is CASSESEVQPQHF. DNA for the CDR3: TGCGCCAGCAGTGAGTCGGAAGTTCAGCCCCAGCATTTT.

The chain links TRBV6-5 to TRBJ1-5, with D uncertain. The length of the CDR3 is 14 residues. The V gene lost 2 bases and the J gene lost 3 bases, with 8 bases spanning the gap. Germline assignment: CDR1 MNHEY and CDR2 SVGAGI. CDR3 region: CASSYTRINQPQHF. CDR3 sequence (DNA): TGTGCCAGCAGTTACACCAGGATCAATCAGCCCCAGCATTTT.

The chain is built from TRBV5-4 and TRBJ2-5, with TRBD2 matching over 8 bases. The CDR3 is 15 amino acids. CDR1 is SGHNT and CDR2 is YYREEE in the germline V gene (reference sequence). Trimming cost V 5 bases and J 3 bases; bases outside gene matches: 9. CDR3 loop: CASRATSGSEETQYF. CDR3 nucleotides: TGTGCCAGCAGGGCCACAAGCGGGAGTGAAGAGACCCAGTACTTC.

The chain joins TRBV6-1 to TRBJ2-1; TRBD2 is a possible D gene (5 bases). Per germline, CDR1 MNHNS and CDR2 SASEGT. The CDR3 is 15 residues long. Trimming removed 3 bases from V and 8 bases from J, with 17 bases in between. CDR3: CASSEVWGAVHEQFF. DNA of the CDR3: TGTGCCAGCAGTGAGGTATGGGGAGCGGTGCATGAGCAGTTCTTC.